This TCR beta chain comes out of a study of blood T cell repertoires in COVID-19. Germline V gives CDR1 SQVTM, CDR2 ANQGSEA. V gave up 4 bases and J gave up 6 bases, with 12 bases separating them. The CDR3 is 13 amino acids. Patients from Seattle were sampled longitudinally, starting during active infection. Original processing notes: The authors estimated nucleated cell counts from reference gene primer amplification. Generated by immunoSEQ multiplex PCR, the TCRdb table keeps only in-frame clones and is missing some. V, J and clone size are taken as reported in that table, and D and trimming were inferred from the DNA itself. Counted here are fewer than 400,000 clones, approximately 87% occurring once; the ten biggest clones make up roughly 2.9%.

The TCR originated in a woman between 25 and 40 years old with COVID-19, enrolled during active disease. The sequenced material came from peripheral blood. This chain connects TRBV29-1 to TRBJ1-4; no definite D call. CDR3 nucleotides: TGCAGCGTTGTTCCCGGGGTGGATGAAAAACTGTTTTTT. This sequence encodes CSVVPGVDEKLFF.